This T cell receptor beta chain stems from a study of T cells in Graves' hyperthyroidism and ophthalmopathy. General observations from the study: Classification by a 13 V-J model distinguished ophthalmopathy from stable hyperthyroidism.

TCR beta CDR3 regions were amplified from RNA transcripts. First-round RT-PCR with HTBI primers amplified the TCR CDR3 region. TCRdb called the multiplex PCR reads again in MiXCR, with one record for every CDR3 protein. The sample comprises about 420,000 distinct CDR3 sequences, roughly 15% of which are singletons, and roughly 4.8% rests with the top ten. The sample holds many counts of this clonotype. The antigen remains undetermined. Diagnoses were established using clinical symptoms, serum thyroxine and TRAb, thyroid ultrasound and orbital computed tomography. The CDR3 has 14 residues. Trimming took off 5 bases at V and 2 bases at J, with 13 bases between the two ends.

The chain uses TRBV12-3 or TRBV12-4 and TRBJ2-7, with TRBD1 as a possible D gene (6 bases). Sequenced input: blood. This receptor was identified in a woman aged 18-30 years with Graves' hyperthyroidism. The DNA for the CDR3 is TGTGCCAGCAGTCCTAACCGACAGGCCTACGAGCAGTACTTC. It specifies CASSPNRQAYEQYF.